What follows describes a single T cell receptor beta chain. What it binds is not known. The germline V and J ends were trimmed by 5 bases and 0 bases, with 8 bases remaining between them. This CDR3 spans 14 amino acids. Germline V lookup: CDR1 SGHTA, CDR2 FQGNSA. The sample is drawn from a study of shared clonotypes between healthy human individuals. CD45RA+ naive and CD45RA-negative memory subsets were separated from CD4+ cells. Assay: immunoSEQ multiplex PCR; the TCRdb copy retains only in-frame clones and omits some. The data contain 1,100,000 or so clones, about 84% of them singletons. Study observations and caveats: All-four-donor shared clonotypes had higher generation probabilities than non-shared clonotypes did. Sharing across four donors was seen in 4% to 5.5% of naive CD4 clonotypes. Only blood underwent sampling, and tissue repertoires likely differ.

This sequence originates from a man aged 18-30 years in good health. Some clones in this sample may be carry-over from other donors' samples. The chain couples TRBV7-2 to TRBJ2-1, with unresolved D. The sample consisted of memory CD4+ T cells from PBMCs. Documented subset: CD45RA-negative fraction. The chain's CDR3 is CASSVGISYNEQFF. CDR3 in DNA: TGTGCCAGCAGCGTAGGGATCTCCTACAATGAGCAGTTCTTC.